This T cell receptor beta chain was recorded in a study of Ad26.COV2.S vaccination and SARS-CoV-2 variants. TCRdb's table, derived via immunoSEQ multiplex PCR, lists solely in-frame clones and lacks some. This table holds 330,000 or so clones, about 90% found once. The CDR3 runs to 15 residues. The germline gives CDR1 SGHRS, CDR2 YFSETQ. Trimming removed 4 bases from V and 4 bases from J, with 15 bases in between. Specified treatment: approximately 18 received Ad26.COV2.S at low or high dose, single or two shots; several received placebo; per-sample allocation not given. All samples were drawn on day 63, counting from the first vaccine or placebo injection.

This TCR was recovered from a person between 18 and 65 years old who received the Ad26.COV2.S COVID-19 vaccine or a placebo. The material was peripheral blood, obtained in a trial of Ad26.COV2.S vaccine versus placebo. The rearrangement links TRBV5-1 to TRBJ2-1, with a weak D call TRBD2 (6 bases). The CDR3 region has the DNA TGCGCCAGCAGCCGCACTAGCCAGTCTTACAATGAGCAGTTCTTC. Translation gives CASSRTSQSYNEQFF.